A selection of T cell receptor beta chains follows, all from one sample in a study of blood T cell repertoires in COVID-19. Clones were sequenced by immunoSEQ multiplex PCR, and TCRdb holds only the in-frame ones, with some missing. The sample has some 300,000 clones, about nine tenths seen once. Sequencing was performed on PBMCs or T cells enriched from blood (not recorded which). The receptors were sampled from a woman aged 25 to 39 who had recovered from COVID-19. Each CDR3 is given with its conserved first and last residue.

v_call	j_call	cdr3_aa
TRBV3-1/TRBV3-2	TRBJ2-2	CASSGGRPNTGELFF
TRBV4-1	TRBJ1-2	CASSQVVTETGHDGYTF
TRBV4-1	TRBJ2-3	CASSQGIGTSGRLGDTQYF
TRBV7-9	TRBJ2-3	CASSSTGFRTDTQYF
TRBV29-1	TRBJ2-2	CSVEPGDTGELFF
TRBV19	TRBJ1-5	CASSILLVGHGQGNQPQHF
TRBV5-1	TRBJ2-7	CASSFFGGFNEQYF
TRBV6-5	TRBJ1-4	CASSYLGQTNEKLFF
TRBV27	TRBJ2-3	CASSRAVTDTQYF
TRBV5-6	TRBJ1-1	CASSLTDTEAFF
TRBV11-3	TRBJ2-1	CASSSLAGGYNEQFF
TRBV5-1	TRBJ1-4	CASSNPGLGNEKLFF
TRBV6-5	TRBJ1-1	CASSSGSVNTEAFF
TRBV19	TRBJ2-1	CASRDPGAEQFF
TRBV6-5	TRBJ2-1	CASSQGNEQFF
TRBV12-5	TRBJ1-5	CASGSRQASRRLHQPQHF
TRBV28	TRBJ1-5	CASQSGQTNQPQHF
TRBV6-2/TRBV6-3	TRBJ2-1	CASRPLAASHNEQFF
TRBV19	TRBJ1-6	CASSIADRGNSPLHF
TRBV18	TRBJ2-7	CASSPLVGTGIYEQYF
TRBV19	TRBJ2-7	CASSISLSGAYEQYF
TRBV6-7	TRBJ1-2	CASSYSRRINYGYTF
TRBV5-1	TRBJ2-7	CASSVGRLAGSYEQYF
TRBV29-1	TRBJ1-3	CSVEVPRERSGNTIYF
TRBV28	TRBJ1-3	CASSLGGQGYTIYF
TRBV29-1	TRBJ2-7	CSVEGASGTSYEQYF
TRBV7-8	TRBJ2-1	CASSSRGLEEFNEQFF
TRBV6-5	TRBJ1-2	CASSQRTLGYTF
TRBV3-1/TRBV3-2	TRBJ2-3	CASSQEMSPSGSSQYF